The clone carrying this TCR beta chain was seen once. Its antigen is unknown. The TCR beta cDNA libraries contained unique molecular identifiers. TCRdb ran MiXCR on the PCR reads and lists one entry per CDR3 protein. The top ten hold roughly 1.8% of the sample, which has roughly 600,000 distinct CDR3 sequences, about 40% seen once. The source of the sample is a study of post-analysis software for immune sequencing data. General study findings and limits: In patients, TRBV5-6, TRBV5-1 and TRBV20-1 belonged to roughly 5 TRBV segments found more frequently than in controls. When the samples were clustered directly with F measure, those that had been prepared in the same batch showed strong co-clustering.

Germline V gene lookup returns CDR1 ENHRY and CDR2 SYGVKD. Trimming took 7 bases from V and 4 from J, leaving 13 bases between them. The CDR3 has 13 residues. This chain joins TRBV10-3 and TRBJ1-2, with D possibly matching TRBD1 (6 bases). The sample was blood. This TCR was recovered from a girl aged 10-17 years with multiple sclerosis. This CDR3 is CAIKVRGTYGYTF. In DNA form, the CDR3 reads TGTGCCATCAAAGTGAGGGGGACCTATGGCTACACCTTC.